This entry concerns a single T cell receptor beta chain. This clonotype appeared many times. This clone's antigen is unknown. Base qualities are not recorded, but no much larger clone differs from it by a single base. The sample belongs to a study of early T cells in non-severe SARS-CoV-2 infection (TCRdb year 2021). The study in broad terms: Bulk RNA from unsorted whole blood was used for TCR sequencing, so alpha and beta chains could not be paired. Paper-wide results and their limitations: VDJdb matching was skewed toward anti-spike CD8 responses and likely underestimated virus-specific expansions, missing private and CD4 specificities.

This was a case-control study nested in a cohort of healthcare workers in London, UK, who had nasopharyngeal swab PCR tests and blood samples taken every week. Healthcare workers were recruited between 23 and 31 March 2020, during the week of the UK lockdown, and were followed weekly for up to roughly 15 weeks. Libraries were built with 5' RACE. Sequenced using a NextSeq 500. To correct for sequencing error and PCR bias, the TCR library protocol tagged individual cDNA molecules with unique molecular identifiers. TCR alpha and beta chains were both sequenced, and the abundances of alpha and beta sequences in each sample were closely correlated with each other. The authors' pipeline ran thus. Decombinator V4 was used to annotate TCR sequences for V gene, J gene and CDR3. TCRs were defined as expanded if a significant change between any two time points was detected under a Poisson model with p below 0.0001. TCR abundances were normalised to the total number of TCRs sequenced in each sample and reported as counts per million. TRAV1-2 paired with TRAJ12, TRAJ20 or TRAJ33 defined MAIT TCRs, while TRAV10 paired with TRAJ18 defined iNKT TCRs. A search of VDJdb, accessed on 1 November 2021, was run for TCRs annotated to CMV, EBV and SARS-CoV-2, with TCRs annotated for multiple antigens excluded. Using fastp at Q25 and MiXCR, TCRdb reprocessed the public reads and kept productive beta chains. For every CDR3 protein sequence, its rows merge into one entry that carries the most common genes and DNA. The V and J calls come from TCRdb's annotation, not from the publication. The sample yields 65,000 to 85,000 distinct CDR3 sequences; about 9% were counted once. The ten largest make up around 15% of the sample.

V is cut back by 5 bases and J by 7 bases, with 12 bases in the junction unmatched. In the germline V gene, CDR1 corresponds to SNHLY and CDR2 to FYNNEI. Counted from cysteine to phenylalanine, this CDR3 has 15 amino acids. CDR3 DNA only is kept here, 45 bases in frame from base 1. The V gene is TRBV2 and the J gene is TRBJ2-7; 9 middle bases align to TRBD2. Sequenced material: whole blood, taken at baseline. The sequence derives from an adult who was a healthcare worker with PCR-confirmed SARS-CoV-2 infection or an uninfected control (not recorded which). The CDR3 is CASSREAGGPDEQYF. In nucleotides, the sequence is TGTGCCAGCAGTCGAGAGGCGGGAGGGCCGGATGAGCAGTACTTC.